What follows are 20 T cell receptor beta chains derived from one specimen sequenced in a study of blood T cell repertoires in COVID-19. Sequencing was performed with immunoSEQ multiplex PCR; in TCRdb, only in-frame clones are kept and a portion is missing. This table has over 250,000 clones, 65% to 90% appearing once. Specimen: peripheral blood. The receptors were gathered from a man aged 45-65 years with active or convalescent COVID-19.

The chain has TRBV27 and TRBJ1-6; D unresolved. V was clipped by 5 bases and J by 5 bases, with 7 bases between them. In germline, CDR1 is MNHEY, CDR2 SMNVEV (reference sequence). This CDR3 has 13 amino acids. The CDR3 DNA sequence: TGTGCCAGCAGTCGAGTAAATAATTCACCCCTCCACTTT. Its translation is CASSRVNNSPLHF.

The chain joins TRBV3-1 (or the pseudogene TRBV3-2) to TRBJ1-4; D is possibly TRBD1 (6 bases). Per the germline V gene, CDR1 is LGHDT and CDR2 is YNNKEL (reference sequence). V lost 2 bases to trimming and J lost 8 bases, with 9 bases between them. The CDR3 has 13 residues. Written as DNA, the CDR3 is TGTGCCAGCAGCCAACTCGACAGGGAAAAACTGTTTTTT. This gives the protein CASSQLDREKLFF.

In DNA form, the CDR3 reads TGCGCCAGCAGTGTTACCAGACAGGGTTTAAAGAATTCACCCCTCCACTTT. Its protein product is CASSVTRQGLKNSPLHF. This chain links TRBV10-1 with TRBJ1-6; TRBD1 matches at 7 bases. The CDR3 spans 17 residues. The V segment lost 4 bases and the J segment 7 bases; nucleotides outside the gene matches: 13. From germline, CDR1 is WNHNN and CDR2 SYGVQD (reference sequence).

The J gene is TRBJ2-1, the V gene TRBV5-6; no definite D call. The germline V and J ends were trimmed by 2 bases and 7 bases, with 7 bases remaining between them. This CDR3 contains 12 residues. The V gene's germline CDR1 is SGHDT and CDR2 YYEEEE. The CDR3 is CASSFSRNEQFF. The CDR3 coding sequence is TGTGCCAGCAGCTTCAGTCGAAATGAGCAGTTCTTC.

The chain has TRBV14 and TRBJ2-7; the D is unclear. The V gene's germline CDR1 is SGHDN and CDR2 FVKESK. Trimming took off 4 bases at V and 9 bases at J, with 10 bases between the two ends. The CDR3 covers 11 residues. CDR3: CASSLVDRQYF. In DNA, the CDR3 is TGTGCCAGCAGCCTTGTTGATAGGCAGTACTTC.

This clone appeared a few times. This rearrangement joins TRBV28 to TRBJ2-7, with a tentative D call TRBD1 (6 bases). V was clipped by 6 bases and J by 4 bases, with 13 bases between them. CDR3 size: 13 residues. Germline lookup yields CDR1 MDHEN and CDR2 SYDVKM. DNA for the CDR3: TGTGCCAGCAGGGCCCTAGACAGGTACGAGCAGTACTTC. This gives the protein CASRALDRYEQYF.

The V gene is TRBV7-9, the J gene TRBJ2-3; D not resolved. V lost 4 bases, J lost 0 bases, and 11 bases lay in between. CDR1 SEHNR and CDR2 FQNEAQ come from the germline V gene (reference sequence). This CDR3 is built from 15 residues. The DNA for the CDR3 is TGTGCCAGCAGCTCCTGGAGAACTAGCACAGATACGCAGTATTTT. Its translation: CASSSWRTSTDTQYF.

The chain has TRBV5-6 and TRBJ1-2; 7 nucleotides align to TRBD1. The CDR3 length is 14 residues. Germline V CDR1 and CDR2: SGHDT, YYEEEE. Germline trimming cut 2 bases from V and 4 bases from J; bases unmatched to any gene: 5. CDR3 residues: CASSFEGTAYGYTF. For the CDR3, the DNA is TGTGCCAGCAGCTTCGAGGGGACAGCCTATGGCTACACCTTC.

V is TRBV7-2 and J is TRBJ2-7, with D uncertain. The CDR3 loop spans 12 amino acids. Germline CDR1 reads SGHTA; CDR2 reads FQGNSA. Trimming took 5 bases from V and 6 from J, leaving 11 bases between them. The CDR3 nucleotides are TGTGCCAGCAGCCTCCCTACCGGCGAGCAGTACTTC. Amino acid sequence: CASSLPTGEQYF. The full variable domain, in which reference TRBV7-2 and TRBJ2-7 provide the parts outside the CDR3, is GAGVSQSPSNKVTEKGKDVELRCDPISGHTALYWYRQSLGQGLEFLIYFQGNSAPDKSGLPSDRFSAERTGGSVSTLTIQRTQQEDSAVYLCASSLPTGEQYFGPGTRLTVT.

This clone was recorded a few times. The CDR3: CASSLTGTGPSGQYF. CDR3 bases: TGTGCCAGCAGCCTCACCGGGACAGGCCCCTCGGGGCAGTACTTC. This chain uses TRBV2 with TRBJ2-7; 8 bases line up with TRBD1. Germline V gene data show CDR1 as SNHLY and CDR2 as FYNNEI. This CDR3 has 15 residues. V lost 6 bases to trimming and J lost 9 bases; unmatched junction nucleotides: 16.

This clone has only one observation. The chain is built from TRBV28 and TRBJ2-1, with 11 bases aligning to TRBD2. Trimming removed 2 bases from V and 6 bases from J; junction bases left unmatched: 12. The CDR3 is 18 amino acids. The germline CDR1 and CDR2 sequences are MDHEN and SYDVKM. DNA of the CDR3: TGTGCCAGCAGTTTAGTGACGAGAGGACTAGCGGGTAGCAATGAGCAGTTCTTC. It specifies CASSLVTRGLAGSNEQFF.

The V call is TRBV7-6, the J call TRBJ2-1; 9 bases align to TRBD2. This CDR3 has 16 residues. CDR1 SGHVS and CDR2 FNYEAQ come from the germline V gene. V shed 5 bases, J shed 7 bases, and the junction held 12 bases outside the gene matches. The CDR3 loop reads CASSLLLAGLQNEQFF. CDR3 DNA sequence: TGTGCCAGCAGCCTGTTGCTAGCGGGATTACAAAATGAGCAGTTCTTC.

The chain joins TRBV28 to TRBJ2-2, with 16 nucleotides matching TRBD2. The CDR3 runs to 17 residues. Germline CDR1 is MDHEN and CDR2 is SYDVKM. The V and J ends lost 3 bases and 7 bases, in that order; junction bases with no gene match: 5. The CDR3 loop reads CASSFGTSGRAGGELFF. CDR3 DNA: TGTGCCAGCAGTTTTGGGACTAGCGGGAGGGCCGGCGGGGAGCTGTTTTTT.

With regard to this clone: The same CDR3 is also encoded by other DNA sequences in this sample. The chain uses TRBV5-1 and TRBJ2-1, with 12 bases lining up with TRBD2. J lost 5 bases, V lost 4 bases, and 7 bases had no gene match. The CDR3 is 16 residues long. Germline loops: CDR1 SGHRS, CDR2 YFSETQ. CDR3 amino acids: CASSPTSGRLNNEQFF. CDR3 nucleotide sequence: TGCGCCAGCAGCCCCACTAGCGGGAGGTTGAACAATGAGCAGTTCTTC.

A note on this clone: A junction end diverges from the germline sequence, so it may reflect a read error. The chain links TRBV30 to TRBJ2-4, with D tentatively TRBD2 (5 bases). The CDR3 length is 10 residues. Germline lookup yields CDR1 GTSNPN and CDR2 SVGIG (reference sequence). The CDR3 nucleotides are TGTGCCTGGATACTTAGGAGCGCGGGCTTC. It specifies CAWILRSAGF.

V usage is TRBV5-1 and J usage is TRBJ1-3, with 9 bases identical to TRBD1. The CDR3 covers 14 residues. Germline V gene lookup returns CDR1 SGHRS and CDR2 YFSETQ. Unmatched junction bases numbered 5, after V lost 6 bases and J lost 4 bases. The CDR3 is CASTSGTGGNTIYF. The CDR3 DNA reads TGCGCCAGCACCTCCGGGACAGGGGGAAACACCATATATTTT. The full variable domain, with the rest looked up from reference TRBV5-1 and TRBJ1-3, is KAGVTQTPRYLIKTRGQQVTLSCSPISGHRSVSWYQQTPGQGLQFLFEYFSETQRNKGNFPGRFSGRQFSNSRSEMNVSTLELGDSALYLCASTSGTGGNTIYFGEGSWLTVV.

This clone appeared a single time. The rearrangement joins TRBV5-1 to TRBJ2-3, with 10 bases matching TRBD2. Per germline, CDR1 SGHRS and CDR2 YFSETQ. The CDR3 is 15 amino acids. After removal of 1 base from V and 8 bases from J, the junction contained 7 bases not matched to a gene. The CDR3 bases are TGCGCCAGCAGCTTGCAGCGGGAGGGCGCAGCTACGCAGTATTTT. It translates to CASSLQREGAATQYF.

The CDR3: CASSPSPGTYNEQFF. In nucleotides, the CDR3 is TGCGCCAGCAGCCCCTCCCCCGGGACCTACAATGAGCAGTTCTTC. The chain carries TRBV5-1 and TRBJ2-1, with D perhaps TRBD2 (5 bases). This CDR3 comprises 15 residues. V was shortened by 4 bases and J by 2 bases, with 13 bases between the two germline ends. Germline V gives CDR1 SGHRS, CDR2 YFSETQ. Full variable domain (rest looked up from reference TRBV5-1 and TRBJ2-1): KAGVTQTPRYLIKTRGQQVTLSCSPISGHRSVSWYQQTPGQGLQFLFEYFSETQRNKGNFPGRFSGRQFSNSRSEMNVSTLELGDSALYLCASSPSPGTYNEQFFGPGTRLTVL.

The chain has TRBV30 and TRBJ2-1, with D uncertain. The CDR3 has 12 amino acids. V lost 5 bases to trimming and J lost 9 bases, with 14 bases between them. CDR1 and CDR2 (germline): GTSNPN, SVGIG (reference sequence). The CDR3 sequence is CAWGSWLSEQFF. The CDR3 region has the DNA TGTGCCTGGGGTAGTTGGTTGTCTGAGCAGTTCTTC.

The J gene is TRBJ1-6, the V gene TRBV6-5, with TRBD1 identical over 7 bases. Germline V gene data show CDR1 as MNHEY and CDR2 as SVGAGI. CDR3 length equals 13 residues. The trim removed 6 bases at V and 10 bases at J, leaving 6 bases unmatched. CDR3 region: CASRDRLGSPLHF. CDR3 in DNA: TGTGCCAGCAGGGACAGGCTTGGATCACCCCTCCACTTT.